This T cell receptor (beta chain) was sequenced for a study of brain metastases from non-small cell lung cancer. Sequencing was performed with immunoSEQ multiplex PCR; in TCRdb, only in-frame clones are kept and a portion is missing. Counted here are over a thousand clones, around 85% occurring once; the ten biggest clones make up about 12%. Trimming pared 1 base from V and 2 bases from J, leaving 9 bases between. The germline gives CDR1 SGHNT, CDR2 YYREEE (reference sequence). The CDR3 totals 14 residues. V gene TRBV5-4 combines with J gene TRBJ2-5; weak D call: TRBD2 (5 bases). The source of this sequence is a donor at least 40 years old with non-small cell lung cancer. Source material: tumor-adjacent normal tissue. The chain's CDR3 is CASSLRLAQETQYF. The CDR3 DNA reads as TGTGCCAGCAGCTTGAGATTAGCGCAAGAGACCCAGTACTTC.